Listed below are T cell receptor beta chains from one sample, sequenced in a study of blood T cells in healthy people across ages. One entry per CDR3 protein, called by TCRdb with MiXCR from the 5' RACE reads. The sample yields 1.8 million or so distinct CDR3 sequences, about two fifths seen once. Sequenced sample: blood. Receptors originate from a human donor in good health. The conserved cysteine and the conserved F or W are not part of the CDR3 here. Fields, in order: V gene, J gene, CDR3 protein.

V gene: TRBV3-1
J gene: TRBJ1-2
CDR3 protein: ASSLKAYGYT

V gene: TRBV27
J gene: TRBJ2-7
CDR3 protein: ASSSAGVWQRERQY

V gene: TRBV4-2
J gene: TRBJ2-4
CDR3 protein: ASSQSVGKGDIQY

V gene: TRBV20-1
J gene: TRBJ2-3
CDR3 protein: SARGGDSTDTQY

V gene: TRBV27
J gene: TRBJ1-2
CDR3 protein: ASSLWDRSGYT

V gene: TRBV24-1
J gene: TRBJ1-1
CDR3 protein: ATSVGGTEAF

V gene: TRBV7-2
J gene: -
CDR3 protein: TSTPGAGPFYEQY

V gene: TRBV11-3
J gene: TRBJ2-1
CDR3 protein: ASSLDRGVTLNEQF

V gene: TRBV7-9
J gene: TRBJ1-2
CDR3 protein: ASSFGQEYGYT

V gene: TRBV29-1
J gene: TRBJ2-4
CDR3 protein: SAAQRLAKNIQY

V gene: TRBV7-9
J gene: TRBJ2-1
CDR3 protein: ASSSGLARYNEQF

V gene: TRBV11-2
J gene: TRBJ2-1
CDR3 protein: ASSLGAGPNEQF

V gene: TRBV20-1
J gene: TRBJ1-5
CDR3 protein: SASDPGARGVQPQH

V gene: TRBV20-1
J gene: TRBJ2-5
CDR3 protein: SARLTETQY

V gene: TRBV25-1
J gene: TRBJ1-2
CDR3 protein: ASSGGAGQNYGYT

V gene: TRBV27
J gene: TRBJ2-7
CDR3 protein: ASSLSGQGISYEQY

V gene: TRBV7-9
J gene: TRBJ2-2
CDR3 protein: ASSQNGANTGELF

V gene: TRBV6-1
J gene: TRBJ1-2
CDR3 protein: ASRTQTTGLYGYT

V gene: TRBV4-2
J gene: TRBJ2-1
CDR3 protein: ASSQEGSEVNEQF

V gene: TRBV29-1
J gene: TRBJ1-1
CDR3 protein: SVLQGYTEAF

V gene: TRBV7-6
J gene: TRBJ2-5
CDR3 protein: ASSYRTGPLREQY

V gene: TRBV29-1
J gene: TRBJ2-4
CDR3 protein: SVAGGGNIQY

V gene: TRBV7-2
J gene: TRBJ1-2
CDR3 protein: VSSPDRKNYGYT

V gene: TRBV18
J gene: TRBJ2-1
CDR3 protein: ASSPIRGNYNEQF

V gene: TRBV29-1
J gene: TRBJ2-7
CDR3 protein: SVESGPPEGSYEQY

V gene: TRBV11-2
J gene: TRBJ2-5
CDR3 protein: ASSLVIGQETQY

V gene: TRBV11-1
J gene: TRBJ2-5
CDR3 protein: ASSLWSGGQETQY

V gene: TRBV29-1
J gene: TRBJ2-1
CDR3 protein: SASRQVSYNEQF

V gene: TRBV7-2
J gene: -
CDR3 protein: ASSLPGVIYEQY

V gene: TRBV20-1
J gene: TRBJ2-5
CDR3 protein: SAIAGNQETQY

V gene: TRBV7-9
J gene: TRBJ1-5
CDR3 protein: ASSLSGGLYQPQH

V gene: TRBV18
J gene: TRBJ1-4
CDR3 protein: ASSPPDRVDEKLF

V gene: TRBV5-5
J gene: TRBJ2-1
CDR3 protein: ASSWGDRRDYNEQF

V gene: TRBV15
J gene: TRBJ1-1
CDR3 protein: ATSRGKAPEVNTEAF

V gene: TRBV27
J gene: TRBJ1-1
CDR3 protein: ASSLWVPGPNTEAF

V gene: TRBV5-1
J gene: TRBJ1-1
CDR3 protein: ASSLASVTNTEAF

V gene: TRBV7-2
J gene: TRBJ1-2
CDR3 protein: ASSLPGEDLYGYT

V gene: TRBV27
J gene: TRBJ2-5
CDR3 protein: ASSLSGQGRKETQY

V gene: TRBV5-4
J gene: TRBJ2-1
CDR3 protein: ASSPESPNGGAYNEQF

V gene: TRBV7-3
J gene: TRBJ1-1
CDR3 protein: ASSRGYETEAF

V gene: TRBV7-2
J gene: TRBJ2-7
CDR3 protein: VSSQDLGRIHEQY

V gene: TRBV12-3/TRBV12-4
J gene: TRBJ2-5
CDR3 protein: ASSLVSLGKETQY